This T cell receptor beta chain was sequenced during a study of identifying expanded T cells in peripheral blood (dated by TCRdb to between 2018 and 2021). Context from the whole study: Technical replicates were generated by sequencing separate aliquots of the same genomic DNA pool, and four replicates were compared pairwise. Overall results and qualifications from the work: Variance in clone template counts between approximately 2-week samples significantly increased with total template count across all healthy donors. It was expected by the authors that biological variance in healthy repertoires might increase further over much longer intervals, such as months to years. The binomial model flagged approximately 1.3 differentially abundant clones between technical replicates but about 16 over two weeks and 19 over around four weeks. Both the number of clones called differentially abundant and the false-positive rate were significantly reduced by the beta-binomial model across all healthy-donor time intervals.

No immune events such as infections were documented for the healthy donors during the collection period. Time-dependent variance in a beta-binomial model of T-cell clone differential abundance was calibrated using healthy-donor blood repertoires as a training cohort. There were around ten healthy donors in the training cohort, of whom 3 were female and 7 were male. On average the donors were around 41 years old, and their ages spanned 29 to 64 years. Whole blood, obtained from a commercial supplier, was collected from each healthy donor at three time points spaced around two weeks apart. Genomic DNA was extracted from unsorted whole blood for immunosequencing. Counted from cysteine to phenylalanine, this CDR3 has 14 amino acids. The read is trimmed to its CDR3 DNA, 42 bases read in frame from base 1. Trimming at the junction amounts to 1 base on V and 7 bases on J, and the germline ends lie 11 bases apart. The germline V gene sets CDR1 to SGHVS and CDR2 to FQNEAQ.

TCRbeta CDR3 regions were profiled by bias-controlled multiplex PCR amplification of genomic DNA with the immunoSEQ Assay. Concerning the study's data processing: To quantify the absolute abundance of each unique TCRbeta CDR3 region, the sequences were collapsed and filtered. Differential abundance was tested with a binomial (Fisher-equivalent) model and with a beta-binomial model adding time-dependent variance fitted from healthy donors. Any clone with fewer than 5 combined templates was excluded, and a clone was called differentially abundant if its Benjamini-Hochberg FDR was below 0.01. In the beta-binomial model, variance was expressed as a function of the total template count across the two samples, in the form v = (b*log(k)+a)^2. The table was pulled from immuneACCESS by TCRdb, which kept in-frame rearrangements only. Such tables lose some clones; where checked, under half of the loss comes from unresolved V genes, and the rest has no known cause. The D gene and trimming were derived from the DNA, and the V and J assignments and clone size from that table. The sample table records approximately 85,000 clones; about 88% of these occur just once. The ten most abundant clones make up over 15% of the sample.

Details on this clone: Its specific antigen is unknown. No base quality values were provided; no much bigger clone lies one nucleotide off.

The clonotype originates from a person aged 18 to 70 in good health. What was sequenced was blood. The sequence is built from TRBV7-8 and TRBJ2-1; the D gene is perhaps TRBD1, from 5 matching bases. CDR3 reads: CASSLGPGSNEQFF. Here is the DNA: TGTGCCAGCAGCTTAGGGCCAGGGTCTAATGAGCAGTTCTTC.